The T cell receptor beta chain under discussion was sequenced for a study of blood T cell repertoires in COVID-19. In the original workflow: By means of reference gene primer amplification, nucleated cell counts were estimated. Method: immunoSEQ multiplex PCR; TCRdb's copy keeps in-frame clones and lacks some. D and trimming come from the DNA, and the V and J calls and clone size come from that table. The profile shows 140,000 or so clones, roughly 83% of them singletons. Recovered participants had two consecutive negative NP/OP PCR tests, healthcare professional clearance, or symptom resolution. V was pared by 3 bases and J by 9 bases, with 15 bases between. CDR1 SEHNR and CDR2 FQNEAQ come from the germline V gene (reference sequence). The CDR3 runs to 14 residues.

The receptor was derived from a man over 45 who had recovered from COVID-19. The J gene is TRBJ1-5, the V gene TRBV7-9; D ambiguous. The sequencing sample was made of PBMCs or T cells enriched from blood (not recorded which). CDR3 amino acids: CASSFGGMSRPQHF. In nucleotides, the CDR3 is TGTGCCAGCAGCTTTGGAGGGATGTCTCGGCCCCAGCATTTT. The full variable domain, its missing parts supplied by reference TRBV7-9 and TRBJ1-5, is DTGVSQNPRHKITKRGQNVTFRCDPISEHNRLYWYRQTLGQGPEFLTYFQNEAQLEKSRLLSDRFSAERPKGSFSTLEIQRTEQGDSAMYLCASSFGGMSRPQHFGDGTRLSIL.